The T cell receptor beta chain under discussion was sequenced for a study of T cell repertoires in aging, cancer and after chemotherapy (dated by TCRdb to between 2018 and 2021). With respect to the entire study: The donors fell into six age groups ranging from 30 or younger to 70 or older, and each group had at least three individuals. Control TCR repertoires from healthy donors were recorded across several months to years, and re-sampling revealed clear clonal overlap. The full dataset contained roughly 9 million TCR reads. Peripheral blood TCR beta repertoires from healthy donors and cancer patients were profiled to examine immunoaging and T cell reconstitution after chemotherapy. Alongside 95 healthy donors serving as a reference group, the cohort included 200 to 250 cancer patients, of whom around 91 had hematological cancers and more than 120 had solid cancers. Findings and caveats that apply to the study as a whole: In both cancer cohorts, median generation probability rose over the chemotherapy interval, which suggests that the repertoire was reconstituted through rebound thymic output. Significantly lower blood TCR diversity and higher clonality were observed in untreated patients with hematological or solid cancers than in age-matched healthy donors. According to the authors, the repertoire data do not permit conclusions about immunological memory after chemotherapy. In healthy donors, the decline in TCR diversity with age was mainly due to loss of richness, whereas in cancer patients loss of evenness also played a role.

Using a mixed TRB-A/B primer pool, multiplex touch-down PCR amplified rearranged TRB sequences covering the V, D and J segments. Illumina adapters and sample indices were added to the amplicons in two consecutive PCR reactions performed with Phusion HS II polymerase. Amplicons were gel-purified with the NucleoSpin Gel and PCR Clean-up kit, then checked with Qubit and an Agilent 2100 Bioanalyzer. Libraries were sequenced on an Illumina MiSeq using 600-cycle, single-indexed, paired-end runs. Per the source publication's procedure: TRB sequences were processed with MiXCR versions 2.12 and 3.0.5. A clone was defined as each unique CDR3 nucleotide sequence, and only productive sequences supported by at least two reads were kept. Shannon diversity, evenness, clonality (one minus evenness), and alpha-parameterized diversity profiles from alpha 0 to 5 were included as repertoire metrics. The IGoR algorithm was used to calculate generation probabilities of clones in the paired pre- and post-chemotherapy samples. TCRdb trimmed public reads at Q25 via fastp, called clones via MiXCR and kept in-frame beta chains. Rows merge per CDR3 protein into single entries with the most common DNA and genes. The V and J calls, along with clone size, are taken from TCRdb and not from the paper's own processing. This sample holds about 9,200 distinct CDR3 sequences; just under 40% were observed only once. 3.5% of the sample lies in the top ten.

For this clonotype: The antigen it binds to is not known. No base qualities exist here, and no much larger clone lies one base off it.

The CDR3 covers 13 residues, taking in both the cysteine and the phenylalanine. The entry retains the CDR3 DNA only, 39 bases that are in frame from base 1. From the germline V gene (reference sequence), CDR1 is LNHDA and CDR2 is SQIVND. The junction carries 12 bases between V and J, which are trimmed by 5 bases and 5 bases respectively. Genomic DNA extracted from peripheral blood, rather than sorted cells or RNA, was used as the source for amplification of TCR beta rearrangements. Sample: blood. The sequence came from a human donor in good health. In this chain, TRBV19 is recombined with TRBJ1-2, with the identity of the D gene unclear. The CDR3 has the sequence CASSFRSRYGYTF. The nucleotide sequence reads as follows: TGTGCCAGTAGTTTCAGGTCTCGGTATGGCTACACCTTC.